The clone carrying this TCR beta chain was detected many times. TCRdb re-derived calls from the reads in MiXCR, one entry per CDR3 protein. Among around 100,000 distinct CDR3 sequences listed, 16% were seen once. These data come from a study of T cell repertoires in cytomegalovirus infection. Across the study: Signatures in public TCR beta sequences pointed to both CMV infection and matching HLA type.

V trimming: 1 base; J trimming: 4 bases; junction bases outside the gene matches: 5. Per germline, CDR1 SNHLY and CDR2 FYNNEI. The CDR3 runs to 15 residues. The chain recombines TRBV2 with TRBJ2-7; TRBD1 matches 9 bases. This clonotype originated in a human donor in good health (CMV status not recorded). Some clones in this sample may be carry-over from other donors' samples. The sequencing sample was made of PBMCs. The CDR3 spells CASSEDPGQGYEQYF. CDR3 DNA: TGTGCCAGCAGTGAAGACCCGGGACAGGGATACGAGCAGTACTTC. Based on the CDR3 plus reference TRBV2 and TRBJ2-7, the full variable domain is EPEVTQTPSHQVTQMGQEVILRCVPISNHLYFYWYRQILGQKVEFLVSFYNNEISEKSEIFDDQFSVERPDGSNFTLKIRSTKLEDSAMYFCASSEDPGQGYEQYFGPGTRLTVT.